Below, 6 T cell receptor beta chains from the same sample are listed, as sequenced in a study of blood T cell repertoires in COVID-19. Profiled with immunoSEQ multiplex PCR; TCRdb holds only in-frame clones, not every one. The sample contains approximately 270,000 clones, over 80% of which appear only once. Sequenced input: PBMCs or T cells enriched from blood (not recorded which). The receptors stem from a woman in her 30s with acute COVID-19.

The gene calls are TRBV7-2 and TRBJ2-3; the match to TRBD2 covers 12 bases. This CDR3 is 19 amino acids long. With 5 bases clipped from V and 3 bases from J, the junction kept 15 bases outside the gene matches. Germline CDR1 is SGHTA and CDR2 is FQGNSA. CDR3 coding DNA: TGTGCCAGCAGCCCTCTAGCGTTACTAGCGGGAGGATTTACAGATACGCAGTATTTT. This encodes CASSPLALLAGGFTDTQYF.

The rearrangement joins TRBV29-1 to TRBJ2-3; 12 bases are a match to TRBD2. The ends lost 4 bases at V and 2 bases at J; junction bases unmatched: 4. The CDR3 loop spans 15 amino acids. Germline V gives CDR1 SQVTM, CDR2 ANQGSEA. The CDR3 DNA reads TGCAGCGTTGTTGGGACTAGCGGGTACACAGATACGCAGTATTTT. This codes for CSVVGTSGYTDTQYF.

This chain connects TRBV5-1 to TRBJ1-1; 8 bases map to TRBD1. This CDR3 contains 12 residues. CDR1 is SGHRS and CDR2 is YFSETQ in the germline V gene. The V and J ends lost 5 bases and 5 bases, in that order; junction bases with no gene match: 2. CDR3: CASRTGDTEAFF. DNA for the CDR3: TGCGCCAGCAGGACAGGGGATACTGAAGCTTTCTTT.

This chain uses TRBV29-1 with TRBJ2-3; the D gene is possibly TRBD2 (6 bases). V was cut by 7 bases and J by 2 bases, with 13 bases left in between. The CDR3 is 13 residues long. Germline V gene lookup returns CDR1 SQVTM and CDR2 ANQGSEA. CDR3 in amino acids: CSGWDSYTDTQYF. The CDR3 DNA follows: TGCAGCGGGTGGGACTCATACACAGATACGCAGTATTTT.

V gene TRBV6-5 combines with J gene TRBJ1-5; D is possibly TRBD1 (5 bases). CDR1 and CDR2 (germline): MNHEY, SVGAGI. The CDR3 consists of 12 residues. Trimming removed 7 bases at V and 4 bases at J, with 8 bases between. CDR3 bases: TGTGCCAGCAACAGGAAAAATCAGCCCCAGCATTTT. Translating gives CASNRKNQPQHF.

J is TRBJ2-7 and V is TRBV6-5; the D gene is possibly TRBD1 (5 bases). Trimming took 10 bases from V and 1 from J, leaving 17 bases between them. Germline lookup yields CDR1 MNHEY and CDR2 SVGAGI. CDR3 size: 14 residues. The DNA for the CDR3 is TGTGCCACCCTACCCCGTACAGGATCCTACGAGCAGTACTTC. This encodes CATLPRTGSYEQYF.